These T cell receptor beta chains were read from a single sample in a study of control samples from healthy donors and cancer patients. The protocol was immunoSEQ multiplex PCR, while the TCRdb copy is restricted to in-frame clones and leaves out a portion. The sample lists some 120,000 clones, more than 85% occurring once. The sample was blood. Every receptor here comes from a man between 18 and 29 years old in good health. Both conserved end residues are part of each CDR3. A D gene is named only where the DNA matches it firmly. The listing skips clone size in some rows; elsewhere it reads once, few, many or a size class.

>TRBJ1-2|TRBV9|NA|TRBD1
TGTGCCAGCAGCACCCGGGGACAGGGTTTTGGCTACACCTTC
CASSTRGQGFGYTF
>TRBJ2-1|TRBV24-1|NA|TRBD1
TGTGCCACCAGTGATTCGACAGGGGGATACTACAATGAGCAGTTCTTC
CATSDSTGGYYNEQFF
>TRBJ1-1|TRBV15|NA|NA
TGTGCCACCAGCAGAGATCGAGCGGAGAACACTGAAGCTTTCTTT
CATSRDRAENTEAFF
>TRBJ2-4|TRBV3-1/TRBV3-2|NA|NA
TGTGCCAGCAGCCAAGATCTACCTGCCAAAAACATTCAGTACTTC
CASSQDLPAKNIQYF
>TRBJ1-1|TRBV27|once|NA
TGTGCCAGCAGTTTATTCGGCTCCAACACTGAAGCTTTCTTT
CASSLFGSNTEAFF
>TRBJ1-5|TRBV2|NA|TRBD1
TGTGCCAGCAGTTCCGGGACAGGGAATCAGCCCCAGCATTTT
CASSSGTGNQPQHF
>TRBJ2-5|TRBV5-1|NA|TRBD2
TGCGCCAGCAGCTGGGGGGGTGGCCAAGAGACCCAGTACTTC
CASSWGGGQETQYF
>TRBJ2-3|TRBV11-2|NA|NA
TGTGCCAGCAGCTTAGGATTACGGCAGAAAGGGGTTACGCAGTATTTT
CASSLGLRQKGVTQYF
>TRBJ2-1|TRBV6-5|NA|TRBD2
TGTGCCAGCAGTTCCCCTAGCGGGGGGAGATACAATGAGCAGTTCTTC
CASSSPSGGRYNEQFF
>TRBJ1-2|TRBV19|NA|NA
TGTGCCAGTATTCAGTCCCGGGCGGGCTATGGCTACACCTTC
CASIQSRAGYGYTF
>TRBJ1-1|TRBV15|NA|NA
TGTGCCACCAGTGCCCGTGGGAACACTGAAGCTTTCTTT
CATSARGNTEAFF
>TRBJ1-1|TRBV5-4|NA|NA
TGTGCCAGCAGCTTGGTCCCCGGGGACACCCTGAACACTGAAGCTTTCTTT
CASSLVPGDTLNTEAFF
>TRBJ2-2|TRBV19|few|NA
TGTGCCAGTATCCGGCCCTCACGGGAGCTGTTTTTT
CASIRPSRELFF
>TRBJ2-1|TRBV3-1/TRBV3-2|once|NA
TGTGCCAGCAGCCAAGTTGACAATGAGCAGTTCTTC
CASSQVDNEQFF
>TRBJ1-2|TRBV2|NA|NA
TGTGCCAGCAGTGAAGCTGGGGCGACCGCCGGCTATGGCTACACCTTC
CASSEAGATAGYGYTF
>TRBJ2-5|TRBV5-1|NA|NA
TGCGCCAGCAGCTTGGGGACAGAGGAGACCCAGTACTTC
CASSLGTEETQYF
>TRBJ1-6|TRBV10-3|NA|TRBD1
TGTGCCGCAAGCGGGACAGATAATTCACCCCTCCACTTT
CAASGTDNSPLHF
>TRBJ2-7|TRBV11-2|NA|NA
TGTGCCAGCAGCTTAGGAGAGGGCCTCTCCTACGAGCAGTACTTC
CASSLGEGLSYEQYF
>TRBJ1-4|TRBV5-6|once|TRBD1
TGTGCCAGCAGCCTTCGGGACAGGAAGGCCGAAAAACTGTTTTTT
CASSLRDRKAEKLFF